This TCR beta chain derives from a study of blood T cell repertoires in COVID-19. Study-wide context: Sample material is recorded as cDNA or gDNA derived from T cells, B-cell-depleted T cells, or PBMCs.

Across about two dozen US areas, participants ranged in age from about 18 to 100 years. For recovered donors of Cohort 3, there were two negative PCRs, clearance, or symptom resolution. Sequencing used immunoSEQ multiplex PCR; TCRdb keeps in-frame clones, though not all of them. The sample lists more than 300,000 clones; about 88% were seen once. The V gene end was trimmed by 1 base and the J gene end by 2 bases; junction bases not matched to a gene: 5. The length of the CDR3 is 15 residues. Germline V gives CDR1 SGHNT, CDR2 YYREEE (reference sequence). This clonotype originated in a woman aged 18-35 years who had recovered from COVID-19. Sample: PBMCs or T cells enriched from blood (not recorded which). V usage is TRBV5-4 and J usage is TRBJ2-7; 8 nucleotides align to TRBD1. The CDR3 DNA sequence: TGTGCCAGCAGCTTGTCCGCGGGACAGGCCTACGAGCAGTACTTC. Residues: CASSLSAGQAYEQYF.